This paragraph reports one T cell receptor (beta chain). The target antigen is unknown. The sample comes from a study of blood T cells in healthy people across ages. Germline CDR1 is LGHNA and CDR2 is YSLEER. The CDR3 covers 15 residues. Healthy Caucasian individuals from Russia aged roughly 6 to 90 served as donors. With a J-beta primer mix and a sample-barcoded 5' primer, a second PCR ran about 6 to 11 cycles. TCRdb recomputed calls from the 5' RACE reads with MiXCR, one row per CDR3 protein. The table shows 1,800,000 or so distinct CDR3 sequences, with more than 35% occurring only once. The study's findings and limits: Considered underestimates were the diversity estimates obtained from one million T cells. CMV status of donors was unknown, possibly confounding expanded clonotype changes. The recorded TCR beta diversity per million T cells decreased in a roughly linear manner with age.

The clonotype comes from a human donor in good health. Sequencing was performed on blood. The chain couples TRBV4-3 to TRBJ2-5; 7 bases align to TRBD1. The closer fit of TRBJ2-7 to the DNA end suggests the J call may be wrong. The chain's CDR3 is CASSQDGTDAYEQYF. CDR3 sequence (DNA): TGCGCCAGCAGCCAAGACGGGACAGACGCCTACGAGCAGTACTTC.